Listed here are 21 T cell receptor beta chains from one sample, sequenced in a study of blood T cell repertoires in COVID-19. TCRdb's table, derived via immunoSEQ multiplex PCR, lists solely in-frame clones and lacks some. The table shows hundreds of thousands of clones, with less than 90% occurring only once. Sequences were obtained from peripheral blood. These receptors were collected from a human donor in a cohort sampled during active COVID-19.

This clone was seen more than once but under ten times. The genes are TRBV10-3 and TRBJ1-1; 9 nucleotides agree with TRBD1. CDR3 size: 15 residues. After removal of 5 bases from V and 6 bases from J, the junction contained 10 bases not matched to a gene. The V gene's germline CDR1 is ENHRY and CDR2 SYGVKD. The CDR3 is CAISPEQGARAEAFF. In nucleotides, the CDR3 is TGTGCCATCAGTCCCGAACAGGGGGCGCGGGCTGAAGCTTTCTTT.

CDR3 loop: CASAGTGDVDEQFF. CDR3 DNA: TGCGCCAGTGCCGGGACAGGGGATGTCGATGAGCAGTTCTTC. This chain connects TRBV5-1 to TRBJ2-1; 10 bases map to TRBD1. CDR1 and CDR2 from the germline V gene are SGHRS and YFSETQ. This CDR3 is 14 amino acids long. Trimming at V came to 8 bases and at J to 8 bases, leaving 10 bases not matched to a gene.

The rearrangement links TRBV7-2 to TRBJ1-3; weak D call: TRBD1 (5 bases). The CDR3 is made up of 15 amino acids. CDR1 SGHTA and CDR2 FQGNSA come from the germline V gene. V shed 3 bases and J shed 2 bases, with 11 bases lying between them. CDR3 DNA: TGTGCCAGCAGCTTCAGGGCAGGGACTGGAAACACCATATATTTT. It translates to CASSFRAGTGNTIYF.

The chain carries TRBV19 and TRBJ2-7; 10 bases align to TRBD1. The CDR3 runs 16 residues. Germline V CDR1 and CDR2: LNHDA, SQIVND (reference sequence). With 7 bases clipped from V and 5 bases from J, the junction kept 14 bases outside the gene matches. The DNA of the CDR3 is TGTGCCAGTAACAGCGAGTTCGGGACAGGGGACCACGAGCAGTACTTC. Its translation: CASNSEFGTGDHEQYF.

V and J are TRBV4-2 and TRBJ1-2, with TRBD1 matching 7 bases. Germline assignment: CDR1 LGHNA and CDR2 YNFKEQ. After removal of 4 bases from V and 5 bases from J, the junction contained 7 bases not matched to a gene. This CDR3 is 14 amino acids long. This CDR3 reads CASSRDRDRYGYTF. In DNA, the CDR3 is TGTGCCAGCAGCCGAGACAGGGATCGGTATGGCTACACCTTC.

This clone came up once. The chain couples TRBV7-8 to TRBJ2-5, with TRBD2 identical over 10 bases. This CDR3 has 15 residues. With 5 bases clipped from V and 4 bases from J, the junction kept 7 bases outside the gene matches. Germline loops: CDR1 SGHVS, CDR2 FQNEAQ. CDR3 in amino acids: CASSKGLADRETQYF. The CDR3 DNA reads TGTGCCAGCAGCAAAGGACTAGCGGATAGAGAGACCCAGTACTTC.

Remarks on this clone: Other DNA sequences of this sample code for an identical CDR3. The chain couples TRBV5-6 to TRBJ2-7; 8 nucleotides line up with TRBD2. Trimming cost V 1 base and J 0 bases; bases outside gene matches: 0. There are 14 residues in the CDR3. From germline, CDR1 is SGHDT and CDR2 YYEEEE. CDR3 bases: TGTGCCAGCAGCTTGAGCGGGGGCTCCTACGAGCAGTACTTC. Protein product: CASSLSGGSYEQYF.

This chain joins TRBV7-8 and TRBJ2-7; 7 bases match TRBD1. After removal of 5 bases from V and 0 bases from J, the junction contained 7 bases not matched to a gene. CDR1 is SGHVS and CDR2 is FQNEAQ in the germline V gene. The CDR3 sequence is 15 residues long. This CDR3 reads CASSKGQASSYEQYF. The CDR3 nucleotides are TGTGCCAGCAGCAAAGGACAGGCGTCCTCCTACGAGCAGTACTTC. The full variable domain, with the rest looked up from reference TRBV7-8 and TRBJ2-7, is GAGVSQSPRYKVAKRGQDVALRCDPISGHVSLFWYQQALGQGPEFLTYFQNEAQLDKSGLPSDRFFAERPEGSVSTLKIQRTQQEDSAVYLCASSKGQASSYEQYFGPGTRLTVT.

This rearrangement joins TRBV5-4 to TRBJ2-3, with D possibly TRBD1 on 6 matching bases. Germline values: CDR1 SGHNT, CDR2 YYREEE (reference sequence). The CDR3 sequence is 15 residues long. V dropped 4 bases and J dropped 4 bases, with 16 bases sitting between them. The CDR3: CASSPAEQGSDTQYF. In DNA form, the CDR3 reads TGTGCCAGCAGCCCCGCAGAACAGGGTTCAGATACGCAGTATTTT.

V is TRBV6-5 and J is TRBJ1-5; possibly TRBD1 for D (5 bases). This CDR3 region has 11 residues. The V gene's germline CDR1 is MNHEY and CDR2 SVGAGI. Trimming removed 9 bases from V and 6 bases from J, with 9 bases in between. The CDR3 DNA follows: TGTGCCAGGAACAGGTCTCAGCCCCAGCATTTT. Translating gives CARNRSQPQHF.

The V and J genes are TRBV5-1 and TRBJ2-7, with D maybe TRBD2 (6 bases). Per the germline V gene, CDR1 is SGHRS and CDR2 is YFSETQ. Between the trimmed V and J ends, which lost 9 bases and 6 bases, there was a span of 13 bases. The CDR3 is 11 amino acids. The CDR3 DNA follows: TGCGCCAACCCGGGGAGGTGCGAGCAGTACTTC. It is translated as CANPGRCEQYF.

This clone has just a few counts. This chain joins TRBV5-4 and TRBJ2-7; a weak D match, TRBD2 (6 bases). This CDR3 has 16 residues. The ends were cut back, 4 bases at V and 2 bases at J, with 19 bases in the middle. In germline, CDR1 is SGHNT, CDR2 YYREEE (reference sequence). Here the CDR3 DNA reads TGTGCCAGCAGCGTCGGCCTTAGCGGAGACCCCTACGAGCAGTACTTC. It codes for CASSVGLSGDPYEQYF.

In DNA, the CDR3 is TGTGCCAGCAGTCCATGGGGTAGCGGGAGGGGGAATGAGCAGTTCTTC. It codes for CASSPWGSGRGNEQFF. V and J are TRBV3-1 (or the pseudogene TRBV3-2) and TRBJ2-1; 11 nucleotides line up with TRBD2. Looked up from germline, CDR1 is LGHDT and CDR2 is YNNKEL (reference sequence). CDR3 length equals 16 residues. The V gene end was trimmed by 6 bases and the J gene end by 7 bases; junction bases not matched to a gene: 11.

The chain links TRBV28 to TRBJ2-1; 11 positions match TRBD2. Per germline, CDR1 MDHEN and CDR2 SYDVKM. Trimming took 1 base from V and 6 from J; bases not matched to a gene: 14. The CDR3 has 19 amino acids. In nucleotides, the CDR3 is TGTGCCAGCAGTTTATTTTCTGGGCCAACTAGCGGGAGAGGCAATGAGCAGTTCTTC. This translates into CASSLFSGPTSGRGNEQFF.

V usage is TRBV5-1 and J usage is TRBJ2-5; D remains unclear. The CDR3 contains 14 residues. V was clipped by 9 bases and J by 4 bases, with 19 bases between them. Germline V gives CDR1 SGHRS, CDR2 YFSETQ. This chain's CDR3 is CATRISYRRETQYF. CDR3 nucleotide sequence: TGCGCCACGCGAATAAGCTATAGGAGAGAGACCCAGTACTTC.

The chain carries TRBV19 and TRBJ2-5, with a tentative D call TRBD1 (7 bases). The germline gives CDR1 LNHDA, CDR2 SQIVND (reference sequence). The CDR3 has 15 amino acids. V was cut by 3 bases and J by 1 base, with 12 bases left in between. CDR3 protein: CASSIRRDSQETQYF. CDR3 nucleotides: TGTGCCAGTAGTATCCGGCGGGACAGCCAAGAGACCCAGTACTTC.

J is TRBJ2-7 and V is TRBV24-1, with 10 bases fitting TRBD2. Germline V gene sequence: CDR1 KGHDR, CDR2 SFDVKD. With V trimmed by 8 bases and J by 6 bases, 15 bases remained unmatched. The CDR3 length is 16 residues. The CDR3 loop reads CATNGGAAGGLAEQYF. CDR3 DNA sequence: TGTGCCACCAATGGCGGGGCAGCGGGAGGGCTCGCCGAGCAGTACTTC.

The chain links TRBV7-2 to TRBJ2-5; 11 nucleotides align to TRBD2. In germline, CDR1 is SGHTA, CDR2 FQGNSA. There are 16 residues in the CDR3. Unmatched junction bases numbered 10, after V lost 5 bases and J lost 5 bases. In DNA form, the CDR3 reads TGTGCCAGCAGCGGCAGTAGCGGGAGGGTGGGGGAGACCCAGTACTTC. This codes for CASSGSSGRVGETQYF.

A single count supports this clone. V gene TRBV5-4 combines with J gene TRBJ1-2, with a weak D call TRBD1 (5 bases). The CDR3 spans 12 residues. V lost 4 bases, J lost 5 bases, and 9 bases lay in between. Germline V lookup: CDR1 SGHNT, CDR2 YYREEE (reference sequence). CDR3 in amino acids: CASSGGEYGYTF. CDR3 coding DNA: TGTGCCAGCAGCGGGGGGGAGTATGGCTACACCTTC.

The genes are TRBV7-9 and TRBJ2-1, with 8 bases matching TRBD1. The CDR3 length is 13 residues. V gave up 1 base and J gave up 14 bases; unmatched junction bases: 7. Looked up from germline, CDR1 is SEHNR and CDR2 is FQNEAQ (reference sequence). The CDR3 coding sequence is TGTGCCAGCAGCTTAGTCCAGGGGGCTACTGAGTTCTTC. Translating gives CASSLVQGATEFF.

The rearrangement joins TRBV12-3 or TRBV12-4 to TRBJ1-2; D not certain. This CDR3 has 13 residues. V was pared by 10 bases and J by 8 bases, with 20 bases between. In DNA, the CDR3 is TGTGCCACCATAGGAGGAGGAGCCAGAGGCTACACCTTC. Translating it yields CATIGGGARGYTF.